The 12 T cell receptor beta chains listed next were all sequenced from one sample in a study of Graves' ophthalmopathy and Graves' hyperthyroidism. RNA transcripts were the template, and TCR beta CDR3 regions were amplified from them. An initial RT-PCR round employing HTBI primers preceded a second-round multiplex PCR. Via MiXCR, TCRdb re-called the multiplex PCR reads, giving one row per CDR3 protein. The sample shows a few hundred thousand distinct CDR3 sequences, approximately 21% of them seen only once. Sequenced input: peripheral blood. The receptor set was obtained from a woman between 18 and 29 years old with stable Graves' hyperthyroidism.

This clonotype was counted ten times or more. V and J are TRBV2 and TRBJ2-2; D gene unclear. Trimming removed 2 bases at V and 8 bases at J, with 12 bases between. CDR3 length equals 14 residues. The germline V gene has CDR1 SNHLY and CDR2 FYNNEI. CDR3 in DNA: TGTGCCAGCAGTGAACAATCTAGGGCGGGGGAGCTGTTTTTT. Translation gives CASSEQSRAGELFF.

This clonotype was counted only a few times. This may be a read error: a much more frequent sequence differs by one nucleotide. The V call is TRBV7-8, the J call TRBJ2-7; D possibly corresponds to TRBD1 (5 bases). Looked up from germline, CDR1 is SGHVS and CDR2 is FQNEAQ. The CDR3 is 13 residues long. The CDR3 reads CASRLGHPYEQYF. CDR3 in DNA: TGTGCCAGCCGCTTAGGACACCCATACGAGCAGTACTTC.

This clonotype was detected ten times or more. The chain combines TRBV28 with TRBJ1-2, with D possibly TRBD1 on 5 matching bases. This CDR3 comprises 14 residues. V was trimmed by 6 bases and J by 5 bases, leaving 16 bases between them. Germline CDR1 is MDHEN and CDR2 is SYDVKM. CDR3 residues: CASSPPGARYGYTF. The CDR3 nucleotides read TGTGCCAGCAGCCCTCCCGGGGCGCGATATGGCTACACCTTC.

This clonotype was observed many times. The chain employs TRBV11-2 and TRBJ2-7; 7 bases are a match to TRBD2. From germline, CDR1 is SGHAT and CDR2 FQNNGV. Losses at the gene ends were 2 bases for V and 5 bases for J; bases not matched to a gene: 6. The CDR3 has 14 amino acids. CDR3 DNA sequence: TGTGCCAGCAGCTTACCCAGGCGGGGGAACGAGCAGTACTTC. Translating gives CASSLPRRGNEQYF.

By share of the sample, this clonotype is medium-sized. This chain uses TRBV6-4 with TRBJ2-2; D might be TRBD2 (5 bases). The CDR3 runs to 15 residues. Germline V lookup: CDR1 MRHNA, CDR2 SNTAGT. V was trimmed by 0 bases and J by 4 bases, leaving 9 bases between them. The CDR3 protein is CASSDSREGTGELFF. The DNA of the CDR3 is TGTGCCAGCAGTGACTCGAGGGAAGGCACCGGGGAGCTGTTTTTT.

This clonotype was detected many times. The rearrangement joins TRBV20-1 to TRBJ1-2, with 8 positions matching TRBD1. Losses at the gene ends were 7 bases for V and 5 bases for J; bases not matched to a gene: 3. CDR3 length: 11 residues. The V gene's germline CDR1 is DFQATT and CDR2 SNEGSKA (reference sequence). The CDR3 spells CSGRTGYGYTF. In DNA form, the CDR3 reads TGCAGTGGGAGGACAGGGTATGGCTACACCTTC.

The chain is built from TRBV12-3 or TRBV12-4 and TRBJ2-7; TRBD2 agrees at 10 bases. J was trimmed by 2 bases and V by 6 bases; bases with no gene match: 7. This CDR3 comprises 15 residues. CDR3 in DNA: TGTGCCAGCAGCCCCATCAGCGGGGGGGCCTACGAGCAGTACTTC. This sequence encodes CASSPISGGAYEQYF.

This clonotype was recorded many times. CDR3 nucleotide sequence: TGCGCCAGCAGCTTGGCCGGCAGTGAGAACACTGAAGCTTTCTTT. The encoded protein is CASSLAGSENTEAFF. This rearrangement joins TRBV5-1 to TRBJ1-1; D is unresolved. This CDR3 is built from 15 residues. V lost 0 bases and J lost 1, with 10 bases in between. The germline V gene encodes CDR1 SGHRS and CDR2 YFSETQ. Using reference TRBV5-1 and TRBJ1-1 for the parts outside the CDR3, the full variable domain is KAGVTQTPRYLIKTRGQQVTLSCSPISGHRSVSWYQQTPGQGLQFLFEYFSETQRNKGNFPGRFSGRQFSNSRSEMNVSTLELGDSALYLCASSLAGSENTEAFFGQGTRLTVV.

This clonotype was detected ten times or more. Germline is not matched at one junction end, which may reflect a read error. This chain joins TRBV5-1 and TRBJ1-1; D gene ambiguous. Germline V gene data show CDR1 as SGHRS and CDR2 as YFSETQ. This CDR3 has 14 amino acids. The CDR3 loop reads CASSLGQANTEAFF. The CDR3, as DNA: TGTGCCAGCAGCTTAGGTCAGGCGAACACTGAAGCTTTCTTT.

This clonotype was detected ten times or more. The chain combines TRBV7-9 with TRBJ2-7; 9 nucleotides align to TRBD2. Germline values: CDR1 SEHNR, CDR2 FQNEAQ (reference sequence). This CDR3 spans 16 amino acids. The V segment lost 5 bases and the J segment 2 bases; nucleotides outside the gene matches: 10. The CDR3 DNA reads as TGTGCCAGCAGCCCCCGGGTAGCGGGAGAGCCCTACGAGCAGTACTTC. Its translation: CASSPRVAGEPYEQYF.

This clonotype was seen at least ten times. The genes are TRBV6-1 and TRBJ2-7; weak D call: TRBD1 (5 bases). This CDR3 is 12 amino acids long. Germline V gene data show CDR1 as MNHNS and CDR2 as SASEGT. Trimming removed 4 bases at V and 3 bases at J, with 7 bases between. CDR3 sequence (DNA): TGTGCCAGCAGTGCCGACAGCTACGAGCAGTACTTC. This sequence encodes CASSADSYEQYF.

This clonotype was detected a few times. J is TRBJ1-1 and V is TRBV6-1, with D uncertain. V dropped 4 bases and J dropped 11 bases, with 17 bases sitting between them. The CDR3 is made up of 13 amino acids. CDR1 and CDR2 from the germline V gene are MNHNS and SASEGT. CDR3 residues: CASSVWTREAAFF. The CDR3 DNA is TGTGCCAGCAGTGTGTGGACCCGGGAGGCGGCTTTCTTT.